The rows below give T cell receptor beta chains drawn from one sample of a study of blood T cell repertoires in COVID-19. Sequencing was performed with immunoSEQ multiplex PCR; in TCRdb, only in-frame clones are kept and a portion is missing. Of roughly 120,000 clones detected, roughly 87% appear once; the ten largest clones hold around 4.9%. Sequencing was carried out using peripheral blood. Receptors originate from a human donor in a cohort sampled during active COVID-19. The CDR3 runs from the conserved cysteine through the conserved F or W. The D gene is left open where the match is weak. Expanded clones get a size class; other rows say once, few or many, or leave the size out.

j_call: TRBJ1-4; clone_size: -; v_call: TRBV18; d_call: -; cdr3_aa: CASSPTLQRREKLFF; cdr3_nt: TGTGCCAGCTCACCAACCCTGCAGAGGCGGGAAAAACTGTTTTTT
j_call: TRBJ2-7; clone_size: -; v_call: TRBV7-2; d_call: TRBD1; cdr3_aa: CASSLAGGTGAYEQYF; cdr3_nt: TGTGCCAGCAGCTTAGCGGGGGGGACAGGGGCCTACGAGCAGTACTTC
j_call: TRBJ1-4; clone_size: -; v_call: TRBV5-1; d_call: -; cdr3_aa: CASRTFWGVNEKLFF; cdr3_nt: TGCGCCAGCAGGACCTTTTGGGGGGTAAATGAAAAACTGTTTTTT
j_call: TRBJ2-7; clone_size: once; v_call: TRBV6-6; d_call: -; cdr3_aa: CASSFTATITGEQYF; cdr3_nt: TGTGCCAGCAGTTTCACTGCTACGATTACCGGCGAGCAGTACTTC
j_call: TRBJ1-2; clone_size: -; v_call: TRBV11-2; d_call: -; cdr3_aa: CASSLGVGGSCFYGYTF; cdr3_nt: TGTGCCAGCAGCTTAGGAGTCGGGGGATCATGTTTCTATGGCTACACCTTC
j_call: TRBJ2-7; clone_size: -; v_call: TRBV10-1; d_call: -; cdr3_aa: CASSAGGHSYEQYF; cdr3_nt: TGCGCCAGCAGTGCCGGGGGGCACTCCTACGAGCAGTACTTC
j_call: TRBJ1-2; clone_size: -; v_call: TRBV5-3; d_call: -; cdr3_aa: CARRYSTTGGDYGYTF; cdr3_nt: TGTGCCAGAAGATACTCGACGACTGGGGGGGACTATGGCTACACCTTC
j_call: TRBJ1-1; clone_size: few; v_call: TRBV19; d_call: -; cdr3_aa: CASSPRQNTEAFF; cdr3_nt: TGTGCCAGTAGTCCCAGACAGAACACTGAAGCTTTCTTT
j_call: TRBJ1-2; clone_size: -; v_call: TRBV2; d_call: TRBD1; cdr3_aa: CASSRTGDYGYTF; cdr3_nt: TGTGCCAGCAGTCGGACAGGGGACTATGGCTACACCTTC
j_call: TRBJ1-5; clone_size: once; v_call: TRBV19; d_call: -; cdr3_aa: CASNPWAGASNQPQHF; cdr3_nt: TGTGCCAGTAACCCCTGGGCAGGCGCTAGCAATCAGCCCCAGCATTTT
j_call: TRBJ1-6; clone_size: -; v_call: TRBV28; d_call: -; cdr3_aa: CASRRQALGSPLHF; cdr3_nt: TGTGCCAGCCGTCGACAGGCACTGGGATCACCCCTCCACTTT
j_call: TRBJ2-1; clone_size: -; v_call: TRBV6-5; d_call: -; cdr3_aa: CASRALLNNEQFF; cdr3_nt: TGTGCCAGCAGGGCCTTGCTGAACAATGAGCAGTTCTTC
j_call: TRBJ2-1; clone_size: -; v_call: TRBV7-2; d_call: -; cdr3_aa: CASSLTVEIYNEQFF; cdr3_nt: TGTGCCAGCAGTCTAACGGTAGAGATTTACAATGAGCAGTTCTTC
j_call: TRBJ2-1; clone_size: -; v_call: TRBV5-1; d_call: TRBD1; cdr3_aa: CASSLARDRVSHEQFF; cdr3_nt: TGCGCCAGCAGCTTGGCCCGGGACAGGGTCAGTCATGAGCAGTTCTTC
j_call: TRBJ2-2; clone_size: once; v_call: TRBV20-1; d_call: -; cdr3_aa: CSAFISGELFF; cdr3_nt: TGCAGTGCCTTTATCTCCGGGGAGCTGTTTTTT
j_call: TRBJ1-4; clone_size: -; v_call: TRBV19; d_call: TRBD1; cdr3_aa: CATLPGGGLEKLFF; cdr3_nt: TGTGCCACCCTACCTGGAGGGGGCCTGGAAAAACTGTTTTTT
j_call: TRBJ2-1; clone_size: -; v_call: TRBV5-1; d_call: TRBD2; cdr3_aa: CASSPPAGGAYNEQFF; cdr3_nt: TGCGCCAGCAGCCCCCCGGCTGGGGGGGCCTACAATGAGCAGTTCTTC
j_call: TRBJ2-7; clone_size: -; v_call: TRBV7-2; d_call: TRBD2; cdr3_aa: CASSLGRLADNYEQYF; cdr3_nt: TGTGCCAGCAGCTTAGGTAGACTAGCGGATAACTACGAGCAGTACTTC
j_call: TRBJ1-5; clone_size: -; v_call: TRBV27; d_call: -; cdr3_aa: CASSLYRDSNQPQHF; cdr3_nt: TGTGCCAGCAGTTTGTACAGGGATAGCAATCAGCCCCAGCATTTT
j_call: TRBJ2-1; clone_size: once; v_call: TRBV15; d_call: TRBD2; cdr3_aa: CATSRSPGLAGDGEQFF; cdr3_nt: TGTGCCACCAGCAGGTCCCCCGGACTAGCGGGAGACGGTGAGCAGTTCTTC
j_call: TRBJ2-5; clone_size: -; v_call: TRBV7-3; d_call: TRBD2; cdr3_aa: CASSFSGTRQETQYF; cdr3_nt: TGTGCCAGCAGCTTTAGCGGGACCCGTCAAGAGACCCAGTACTTC
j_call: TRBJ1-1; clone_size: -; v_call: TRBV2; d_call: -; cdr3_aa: CASSDRGGDTEAFF; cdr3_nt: TGTGCCAGCAGTGACAGGGGAGGGGACACTGAAGCTTTCTTT
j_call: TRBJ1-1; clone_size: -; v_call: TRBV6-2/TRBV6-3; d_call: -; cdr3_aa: CASSPIGRAHTEAFF; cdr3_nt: TGTGCCAGCAGCCCCATTGGGCGGGCGCACACTGAAGCTTTCTTT
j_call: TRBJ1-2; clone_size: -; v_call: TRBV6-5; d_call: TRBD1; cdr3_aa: CASSYRQGSNYGYTF; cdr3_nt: TGTGCCAGCAGTTACCGACAGGGAAGTAACTATGGCTACACCTTC
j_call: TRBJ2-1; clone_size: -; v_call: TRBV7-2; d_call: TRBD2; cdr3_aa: CASSSVAGGPYNEQFF; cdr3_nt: TGTGCCAGCAGCTCCGTAGCGGGAGGGCCCTACAATGAGCAGTTCTTC